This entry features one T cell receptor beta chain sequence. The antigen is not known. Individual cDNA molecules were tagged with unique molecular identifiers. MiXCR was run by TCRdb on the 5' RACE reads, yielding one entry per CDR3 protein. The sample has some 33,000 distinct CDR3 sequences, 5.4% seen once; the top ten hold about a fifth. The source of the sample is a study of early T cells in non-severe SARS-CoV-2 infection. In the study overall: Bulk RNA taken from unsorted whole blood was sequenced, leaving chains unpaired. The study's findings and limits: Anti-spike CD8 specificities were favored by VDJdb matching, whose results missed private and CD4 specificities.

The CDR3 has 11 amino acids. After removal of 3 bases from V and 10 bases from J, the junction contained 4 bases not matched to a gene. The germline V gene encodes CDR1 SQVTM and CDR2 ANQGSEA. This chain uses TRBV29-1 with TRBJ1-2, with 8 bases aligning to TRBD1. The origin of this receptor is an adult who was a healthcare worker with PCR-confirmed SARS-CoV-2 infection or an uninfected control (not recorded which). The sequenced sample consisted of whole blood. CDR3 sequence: CSVEDRALYTF. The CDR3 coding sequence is TGCAGCGTTGAGGACAGGGCTCTCTACACCTTC.